The 23 T cell receptor beta chains below all came from one sample that was sequenced in a study of response to subunit inactivated influenza vaccine. Via MiXCR, TCRdb re-called the RT-PCR reads, giving one row per CDR3 protein. The data show some 480,000 distinct CDR3 sequences, 10% to 11% seen once. This specimen consisted of PBMCs from blood, obtained about 40 days after vaccination. Every receptor here comes from a man over 45 who received an inactivated influenza vaccine.

V gene TRBV5-1 combines with J gene TRBJ1-1; tentative D call: TRBD1 (5 bases). Germline values: CDR1 SGHRS, CDR2 YFSETQ. V was shortened by 4 bases and J by 2 bases, with 18 bases between the two germline ends. The CDR3 length is 16 residues. CDR3: CASSLLIGALNTEAFF. The CDR3 DNA sequence: TGCGCCAGCAGCCTTCTGATTGGGGCGTTAAACACTGAAGCTTTCTTT.

This clonotype was seen a few times. The chain is built from TRBV6-5 and TRBJ1-3, with a possible D match to TRBD1 (6 bases). CDR3 size: 16 residues. V was shortened by 0 bases and J by 2 bases, with 11 bases between the two germline ends. Germline V gives CDR1 MNHEY, CDR2 SVGAGI. In nucleotides, the CDR3 is TGTGCCAGCAGTTACTCGGGGGCACCCACTGGAAACACCATATATTTT. It encodes CASSYSGAPTGNTIYF.

This clonotype was observed a few times. This chain connects TRBV20-1 to TRBJ2-7, with TRBD1 matching over 8 bases. The CDR3 runs to 13 residues. In germline, CDR1 is DFQATT, CDR2 SNEGSKA (reference sequence). CDR3 sequence reads: CSVTGGLFYEQYF. CDR3 DNA sequence: TGCAGCGTTACAGGGGGTCTTTTCTACGAGCAGTACTTC.

This clonotype was recorded a few times. The genes are TRBV5-1 and TRBJ2-1; 8 bases fit TRBD1. The CDR3 is 16 amino acids. Trimming removed 4 bases from V and 2 bases from J; junction bases left unmatched: 8. Germline values: CDR1 SGHRS, CDR2 YFSETQ. CDR3 sequence reads: CASSITGTGTYNEQFF. The DNA for the CDR3 is TGCGCCAGCAGCATTACCGGGACAGGTACCTACAATGAGCAGTTCTTC.

This clonotype was seen only a few times. The chain employs TRBV20-1 and TRBJ2-1; TRBD2 might be the D (6 bases). Germline assignment: CDR1 DFQATT and CDR2 SNEGSKA (reference sequence). Trimming cost V 3 bases and J 1 base, with 10 bases left between them. The CDR3 runs 14 residues. The CDR3 here is CSASGGFSYNEQFF. The CDR3 bases are TGCAGTGCTAGTGGAGGGTTTTCCTACAATGAGCAGTTCTTC.

This clonotype was detected only a few times. The chain recombines TRBV11-2 with TRBJ2-7; TRBD1 or TRBD2 may be the D gene (5 bases each). CDR3 length equals 14 residues. Trimming pared 5 bases from V and 4 bases from J, leaving 15 bases between. Germline CDR1 reads SGHAT; CDR2 reads FQNNGV. CDR3 DNA sequence: TGTGCCAGCAGCCCCGCGTGGGGGAGATACGAGCAGTACTTC. Protein: CASSPAWGRYEQYF.

This clonotype was counted many times. V and J are TRBV5-6 and TRBJ1-1, with no clear D. The CDR3 totals 12 residues. Trimming stripped 2 bases from V and 7 bases from J, with 9 bases between. Germline-derived CDR1 and CDR2 are SGHDT and YYEEEE. The chain's CDR3 is CASSFGRLEAFF. As DNA, the CDR3 is TGTGCCAGCAGCTTTGGCAGGCTTGAAGCTTTCTTT. The complete variable domain, with remaining parts taken from reference TRBV5-6 and TRBJ1-1, reads DAGVTQSPTHLIKTRGQQVTLRCSPKSGHDTVSWYQQALGQGPQFIFQYYEEEERQRGNFPDRFSGHQFPNYSSELNVNALLLGDSALYLCASSFGRLEAFFGQGTRLTVV.

The rearrangement links TRBV10-3 to TRBJ2-2; D possibly corresponds to TRBD1 (5 bases). V lost 6 bases to trimming and J lost 2 bases, with 10 bases between them. Germline-derived CDR1 and CDR2 are ENHRY and SYGVKD. CDR3 length: 14 amino acids. In DNA form, the CDR3 reads TGTGCCATCAGGGACCAGGGAAACACCGGGGAGCTGTTTTTT. This encodes CAIRDQGNTGELFF.

The chain has TRBV29-1 and TRBJ1-1; D is unclear. This CDR3 contains 13 residues. Between the trimmed V and J ends, which lost 4 bases and 1 base, there was a span of 10 bases. Germline CDR1 reads SQVTM; CDR2 reads ANQGSEA. The CDR3 reads CSVGLTGNTEAFF. DNA of the CDR3: TGCAGCGTTGGCCTTACTGGGAACACTGAAGCTTTCTTT. The full variable domain, rest sourced from reference TRBV29-1 and TRBJ1-1, is SAVISQKPSRDICQRGTSLTIQCQVDSQVTMMFWYRQQPGQSLTLIATANQGSEATYESGFVIDKFPISRPNLTFSTLTVSNMSPEDSSIYLCSVGLTGNTEAFFGQGTRLTVV.

The rearrangement joins TRBV4-1 to TRBJ2-1; 7 bases fit TRBD2. Germline values: CDR1 MGHRA, CDR2 YSYEKL. The length of the CDR3 is 17 residues. The V segment lost 0 bases and the J segment 3 bases; nucleotides outside the gene matches: 8. DNA of the CDR3: TGCGCCAGCAGCCAAGAGGAAGTTAGCGGGTTCTACAATGAGCAGTTCTTC. This codes for CASSQEEVSGFYNEQFF.

The sample holds a few counts of this clonotype. The chain combines TRBV12-3 or TRBV12-4 with TRBJ2-7; 7 bases are a match to TRBD1. CDR3 length: 15 amino acids. The trim removed 5 bases at V and 6 bases at J, leaving 13 bases unmatched. The CDR3 DNA is TGTGCCAGCAGTCCCCCCGGGACAGTAAAAAGCGAGCAGTACTTC. Translation: CASSPPGTVKSEQYF.

Ten or more counts support this clonotype. The V and J genes are TRBV9 and TRBJ1-5; D is possibly TRBD1 (5 bases). The CDR3 totals 15 residues. Trimming took 2 bases from V and 0 from J, leaving 9 bases between them. Germline assignment: CDR1 SGDLS and CDR2 YYNGEE. The CDR3, as DNA: TGTGCCAGCAGCGTCGACAGCAATAGCAATCAGCCCCAGCATTTT. The encoded protein is CASSVDSNSNQPQHF.

This clonotype was counted many times. A read error may account for a junction end that differs from germline. J is TRBJ2-4 and V is TRBV29-1, with 14 nucleotides matching TRBD2. In germline, CDR1 is SQVTM, CDR2 ANQGSEA. The CDR3 consists of 15 residues. The CDR3 DNA is TGCAGCGTTGAAGATCCCGGGACTAGCGGGAGAGCCCACCTCTTC. Translated, it gives CSVEDPGTSGRAHLF.

This clonotype occurred a few times. This chain joins TRBV7-6 and TRBJ2-2, with D uncertain. The V and J ends lost 6 bases and 6 bases respectively, with 8 bases between them. The CDR3 runs to 12 residues. Germline CDR1 and CDR2: SGHVS and FNYEAQ. The CDR3 sequence: CASRLRSGELFF. In nucleotides, the CDR3 is TGTGCCAGCAGACTCCGGTCCGGGGAGCTGTTTTTT.

This clonotype was seen at least ten times. This chain joins TRBV29-1 and TRBJ2-7; TRBD2 agrees at 7 bases. Losses at the gene ends were 5 bases for V and 6 bases for J; bases not matched to a gene: 19. The CDR3 extends over 16 amino acids. Germline V gives CDR1 SQVTM, CDR2 ANQGSEA. The CDR3 nucleotides read TGCAGCGTTTGTCCTGGCCCTTTTGCGGGAGTAAGCGAGCAGTACTTC. Translating gives CSVCPGPFAGVSEQYF.

The chain joins TRBV6-1 to TRBJ2-7; TRBD1 matches at 7 bases. Germline-derived CDR1 and CDR2 are MNHNS and SASEGT. The trim removed 5 bases at V and 2 bases at J, leaving 6 bases unmatched. This CDR3 has 14 residues. The DNA of the CDR3 is TGTGCCAGCAGTCCGGACAGGAGGACCTACGAGCAGTACTTC. Encoded protein: CASSPDRRTYEQYF.

A few counts support this clonotype. The chain couples TRBV5-1 to TRBJ2-7; 9 positions agree with TRBD2. V trimming: 0 bases; J trimming: 7 bases; junction bases outside the gene matches: 5. CDR3 length equals 14 residues. The germline CDR1 and CDR2 sequences are SGHRS and YFSETQ. The CDR3 DNA reads as TGCGCCAGCAGCTTGGAGCGCCTAGCGGGGGAGCAGTACTTC. This encodes CASSLERLAGEQYF.

The rearrangement uses TRBV10-2 and TRBJ1-1; D may be TRBD1 (6 bases). Looked up from germline, CDR1 is WSHSY and CDR2 is SAAADI. This CDR3 comprises 15 residues. V was shortened by 8 bases and J by 1 base, with 17 bases between the two germline ends. CDR3 coding DNA: TGCGCCAGCTTTGGGGCGACAGGATGGAACACTGAAGCTTTCTTT. Its translation: CASFGATGWNTEAFF.

This clonotype was seen more than once but under ten times. This chain uses TRBV28 with TRBJ2-2; 7 nucleotides line up with TRBD1. Germline CDR1 and CDR2: MDHEN and SYDVKM. CDR3 length: 16 amino acids. The J segment lost 0 bases and the V segment lost 2 bases, leaving 3 bases of the junction unmatched. The CDR3 is CASSLGTVANTGELFF. In DNA form, the CDR3 reads TGTGCCAGCAGTTTAGGGACAGTCGCGAACACCGGGGAGCTGTTTTTT. Full variable domain (rest looked up from reference TRBV28 and TRBJ2-2): DVKVTQSSRYLVKRTGEKVFLECVQDMDHENMFWYRQDPGLGLRLIYFSYDVKMKEKGDIPEGYSVSREKKERFSLILESASTNQTSMYLCASSLGTVANTGELFFGEGSRLTVL.

This clonotype was seen a handful of times. This sequence joins TRBV4-1 and TRBJ2-3, with D unclear. Trimming stripped 0 bases from V and 6 bases from J, with 13 bases between. This CDR3 is 15 amino acids long. The V gene's germline CDR1 is MGHRA and CDR2 YSYEKL. This chain's CDR3 is CASSQEPHGTDTQYF. In DNA form, the CDR3 reads TGCGCCAGCAGCCAAGAACCCCATGGAACGGATACGCAGTATTTT.

J is TRBJ2-1 and V is TRBV6-2 or TRBV6-3; 7 bases are shared with TRBD2. The CDR3 is made up of 13 amino acids. J lost 6 bases, V lost 6 bases, and 5 bases had no gene match. Germline CDR1 and CDR2: MNHEY and SVGEGT. The CDR3 loop is CASRETSFNEQFF. CDR3 in DNA: TGTGCCAGCAGGGAGACTAGCTTCAATGAGCAGTTCTTC.

In its sample, this clonotype was seen many times. This sequence joins TRBV12-3 or TRBV12-4 and TRBJ2-7; D gene uncertain. This CDR3 contains 12 residues. The germline V and J ends were trimmed by 7 bases and 2 bases, with 9 bases remaining between them. As DNA, the CDR3 is TGTGCCAGCACCATGGGGACCTACGAGCAGTACTTC. Amino acid sequence: CASTMGTYEQYF.

This clonotype was detected ten times or more. The rearrangement links TRBV5-1 to TRBJ1-1; D is ambiguous. This CDR3 region has 13 residues. Germline values: CDR1 SGHRS, CDR2 YFSETQ. Trimming took off 0 bases at V and 0 bases at J, with 3 bases between the two ends. The CDR3 DNA sequence: TGCGCCAGCAGCTTGGTTGTGAACACTGAAGCTTTCTTT. It specifies CASSLVVNTEAFF.